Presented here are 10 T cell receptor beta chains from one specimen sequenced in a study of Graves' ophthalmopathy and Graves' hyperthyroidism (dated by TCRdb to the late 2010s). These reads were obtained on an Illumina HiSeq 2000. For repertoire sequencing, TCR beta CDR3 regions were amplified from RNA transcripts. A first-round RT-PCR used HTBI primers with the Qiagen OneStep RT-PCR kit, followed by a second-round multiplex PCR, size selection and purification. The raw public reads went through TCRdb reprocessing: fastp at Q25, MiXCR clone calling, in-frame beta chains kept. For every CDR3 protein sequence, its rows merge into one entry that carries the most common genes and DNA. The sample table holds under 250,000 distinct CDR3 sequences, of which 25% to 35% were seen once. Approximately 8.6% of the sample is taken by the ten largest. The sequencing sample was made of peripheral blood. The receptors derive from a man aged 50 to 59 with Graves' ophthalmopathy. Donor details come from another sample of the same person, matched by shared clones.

In DNA form, the CDR3 reads TGCAGCGTGTGGGGCATCTATGGCTACACCTTC. It specifies CSVWGIYGYTF. This chain connects TRBV29-1 to TRBJ1-2; D perhaps matches TRBD1 (5 bases). From germline, CDR1 is SQVTM and CDR2 ANQGSEA. This CDR3 comprises 11 residues. Between the trimmed V and J ends, which lost 6 bases and 4 bases, there was a span of 9 bases.

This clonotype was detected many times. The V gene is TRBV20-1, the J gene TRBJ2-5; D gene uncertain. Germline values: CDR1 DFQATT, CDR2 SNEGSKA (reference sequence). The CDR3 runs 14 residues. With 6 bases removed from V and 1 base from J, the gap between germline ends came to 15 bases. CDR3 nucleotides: TGCAGTGCGAACACTCGCAAGCTCCAAGAGACCCAGTACTTC. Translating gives CSANTRKLQETQYF.

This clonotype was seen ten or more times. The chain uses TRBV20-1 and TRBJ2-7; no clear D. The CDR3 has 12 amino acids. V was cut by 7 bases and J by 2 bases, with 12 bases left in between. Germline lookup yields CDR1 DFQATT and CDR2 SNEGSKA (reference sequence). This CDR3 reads CSVPGPTYEQYF. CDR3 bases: TGCAGTGTTCCCGGACCAACCTACGAGCAGTACTTC.

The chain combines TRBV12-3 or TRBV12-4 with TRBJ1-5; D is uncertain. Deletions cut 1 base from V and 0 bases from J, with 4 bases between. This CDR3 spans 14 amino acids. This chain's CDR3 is CASSLDVSNQPQHF. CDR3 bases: TGTGCCAGCAGTTTAGACGTTAGCAATCAGCCCCAGCATTTT.

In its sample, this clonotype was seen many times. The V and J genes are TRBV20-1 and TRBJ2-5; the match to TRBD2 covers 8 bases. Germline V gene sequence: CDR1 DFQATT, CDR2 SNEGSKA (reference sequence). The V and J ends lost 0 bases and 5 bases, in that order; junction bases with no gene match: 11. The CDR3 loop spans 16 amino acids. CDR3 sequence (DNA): TGCAGTGCTAGAGATTTCCCGGGAGGGCCGCTGGAGACCCAGTACTTC. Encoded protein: CSARDFPGGPLETQYF.

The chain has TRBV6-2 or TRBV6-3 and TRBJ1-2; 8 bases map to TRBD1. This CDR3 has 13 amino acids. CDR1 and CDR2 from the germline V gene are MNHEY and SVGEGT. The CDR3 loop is CATSGTGTYGYTF. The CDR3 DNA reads TGTGCTACCTCTGGGACAGGCACCTATGGCTACACCTTC.

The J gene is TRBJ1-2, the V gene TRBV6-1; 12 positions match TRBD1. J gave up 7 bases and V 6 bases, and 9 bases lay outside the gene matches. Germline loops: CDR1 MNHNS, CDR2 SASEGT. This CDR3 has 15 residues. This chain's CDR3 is CASSPGTGGACGYTF. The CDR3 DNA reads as TGTGCCAGCAGCCCCGGGACAGGGGGCGCCTGTGGCTACACCTTC.

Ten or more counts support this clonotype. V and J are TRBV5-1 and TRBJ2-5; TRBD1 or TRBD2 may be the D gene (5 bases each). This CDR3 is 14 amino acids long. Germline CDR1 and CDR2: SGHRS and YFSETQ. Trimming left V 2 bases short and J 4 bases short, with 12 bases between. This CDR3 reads CASSFRDAAETQYF. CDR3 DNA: TGCGCCAGCAGCTTCCGGGACGCCGCAGAGACCCAGTACTTC.

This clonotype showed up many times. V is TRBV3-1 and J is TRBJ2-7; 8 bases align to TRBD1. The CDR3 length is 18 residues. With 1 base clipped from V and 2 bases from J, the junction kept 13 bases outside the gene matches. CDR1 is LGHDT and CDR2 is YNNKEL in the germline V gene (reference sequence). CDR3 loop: CASSQAPPYGRGPYEQYF. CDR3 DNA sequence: TGTGCCAGCAGCCAAGCCCCCCCGTATGGCAGGGGGCCCTACGAGCAGTACTTC.

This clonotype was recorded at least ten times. The CDR3 region is CSVGQRGRGAYGYTF. DNA for the CDR3: TGCAGCGTTGGCCAAAGGGGCAGGGGAGCCTATGGCTACACCTTC. The chain recombines TRBV29-1 with TRBJ1-2; possibly TRBD1 for D (6 bases). Looked up from germline, CDR1 is SQVTM and CDR2 is ANQGSEA. V was shortened by 4 bases and J by 4 bases, with 19 bases between the two germline ends. The CDR3 spans 15 residues.